The clone carrying this T cell receptor (beta chain) was detected ten times or more. The data originate from a study of neurological immune-mediated disorders. The CDR3 runs to 14 residues. CDR1 is MNHEY and CDR2 is SVGAGI in the germline V gene. V dropped 8 bases and J dropped 1 base, with 13 bases sitting between them. TCRdb re-derived calls from the 5' RACE reads in MiXCR, one entry per CDR3 protein. The table lists under 70,000 distinct CDR3 sequences, 4% to 6% of them singletons. The receptor was isolated from a woman aged 25-40 years with multiple sclerosis. The rearrangement links TRBV6-5 to TRBJ2-3; weak D call: TRBD1 (6 bases). The specimen was PBMCs. As DNA, the CDR3 is TGTGCCAGCGCCGTGGGACAAGGCACAGATACGCAGTATTTT. As protein: CASAVGQGTDTQYF.